This T cell receptor (beta chain) was obtained from a study of post-analysis software for immune sequencing data. Study as a whole: The courses of disease that were included comprised relapsing-remitting, secondary progressive and progressive-relapsing multiple sclerosis. Study-wide findings and caveats: The study found TRBV5-6, TRBV5-1 and TRBV20-1 among about 5 TRBV segments more frequent in patients than controls. The study found significantly lower normalized Chao1 diversity in multiple sclerosis patients than in controls. Strong co-clustering by F measure linked samples that shared a preparation batch.

The CDR3 runs to 12 residues. Trimming removed 5 bases at V and 8 bases at J, with 11 bases between. Germline CDR1 is SGHRS and CDR2 is YFSETQ. The library was made from cDNA and included unique molecular identifiers. TCRdb ran MiXCR on the PCR reads and lists one entry per CDR3 protein. The data contain 150,000 or so distinct CDR3 sequences, around 34% of them singletons. This clonotype has more than one count but fewer than ten. Its antigen is currently unknown. Sequences were derived from blood, sampled after autologous hematopoietic stem cell transplantation. The chain carries TRBV5-1 and TRBJ2-1, with D hard to call. The sequence was collected from a girl aged 5-17 years with multiple sclerosis. CDR3 nucleotide sequence: TGCGCCAGCAGAAGGGTTGGTGATGAGCAGTTCTTC. Translation: CASRRVGDEQFF.